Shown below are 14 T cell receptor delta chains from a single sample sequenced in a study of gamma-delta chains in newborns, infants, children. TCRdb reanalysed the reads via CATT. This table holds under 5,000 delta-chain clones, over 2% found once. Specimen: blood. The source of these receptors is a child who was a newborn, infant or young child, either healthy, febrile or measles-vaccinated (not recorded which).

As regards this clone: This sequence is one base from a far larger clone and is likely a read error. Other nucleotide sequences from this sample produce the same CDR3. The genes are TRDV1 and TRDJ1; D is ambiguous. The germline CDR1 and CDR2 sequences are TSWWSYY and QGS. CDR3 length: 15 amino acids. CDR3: CALGERRLYTDKLIF. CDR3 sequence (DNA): TGTGCTCTTGGGGAACGCCGCCTATACACCGATAAACTTATCTTT.

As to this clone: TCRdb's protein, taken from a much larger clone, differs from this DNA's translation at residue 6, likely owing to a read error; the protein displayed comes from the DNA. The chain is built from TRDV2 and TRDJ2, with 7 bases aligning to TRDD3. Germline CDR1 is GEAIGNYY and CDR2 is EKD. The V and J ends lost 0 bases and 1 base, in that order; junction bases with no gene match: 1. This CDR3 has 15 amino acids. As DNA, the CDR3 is TGTGCCTGTGACACCATGGGGGATTTGACAGCACAACTCTTCTTT. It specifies CACDTMGDLTAQLFF.

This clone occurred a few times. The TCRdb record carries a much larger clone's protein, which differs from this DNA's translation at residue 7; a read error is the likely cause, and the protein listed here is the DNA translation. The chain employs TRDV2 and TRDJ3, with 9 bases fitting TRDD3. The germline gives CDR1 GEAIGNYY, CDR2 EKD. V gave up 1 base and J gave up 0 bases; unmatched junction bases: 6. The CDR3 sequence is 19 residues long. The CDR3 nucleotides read TGTGCCTGTGACACGTTGGACTGGGGGAGCTCCTGGGACACCCGACAGATGTTTTTC. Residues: CACDTLDWGSSWDTRQMFF.

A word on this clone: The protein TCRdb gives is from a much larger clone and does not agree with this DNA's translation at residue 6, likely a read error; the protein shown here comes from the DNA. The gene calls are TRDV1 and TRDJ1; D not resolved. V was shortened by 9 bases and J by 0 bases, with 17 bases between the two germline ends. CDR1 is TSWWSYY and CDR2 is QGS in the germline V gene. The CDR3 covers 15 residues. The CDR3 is CALIPHLSYTDKLIF. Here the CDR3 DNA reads TGTGCTCTGATTCCCCACCTCTCTTACACCGATAAACTCATCTTT.

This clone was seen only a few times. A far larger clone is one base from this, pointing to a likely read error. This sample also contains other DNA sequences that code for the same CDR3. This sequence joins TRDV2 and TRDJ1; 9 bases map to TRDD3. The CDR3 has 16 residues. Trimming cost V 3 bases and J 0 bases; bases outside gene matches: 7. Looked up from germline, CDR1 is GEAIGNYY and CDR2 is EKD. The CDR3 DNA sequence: TGTGCCTGTGACCCCGGGGGATACTCTTACACCGATAAACTCATCTTT. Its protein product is CACDPGGYSYTDKLIF.

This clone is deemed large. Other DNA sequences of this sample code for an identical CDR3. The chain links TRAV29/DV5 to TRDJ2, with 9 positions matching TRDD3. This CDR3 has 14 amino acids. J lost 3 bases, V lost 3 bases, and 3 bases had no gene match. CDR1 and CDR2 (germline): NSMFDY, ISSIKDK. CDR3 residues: CAAKYWGMTAQLFF. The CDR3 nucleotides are TGTGCAGCAAAGTACTGGGGGATGACAGCACAACTCTTCTTT.

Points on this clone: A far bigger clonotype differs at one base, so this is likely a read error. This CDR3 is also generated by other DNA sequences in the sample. CDR3 protein: CALGEPRTSLLGYTDKLIF. The CDR3 DNA follows: TGTGCTCTTGGTGAACCCCGAACTTCCTTACTGGGGTACACCGATAAACTCATCTTT. The chain joins TRDV1 to TRDJ1; D might be TRDD3 (7 bases). The CDR3 consists of 19 residues. The germline gives CDR1 TSWWSYY, CDR2 QGS.

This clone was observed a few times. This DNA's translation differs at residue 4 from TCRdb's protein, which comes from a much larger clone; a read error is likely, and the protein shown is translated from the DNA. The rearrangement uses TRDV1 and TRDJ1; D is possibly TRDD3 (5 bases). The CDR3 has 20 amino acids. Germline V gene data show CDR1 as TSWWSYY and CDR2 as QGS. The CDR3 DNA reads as TGTGCTCTTGAGGAACGTCCCTGGAAGGGATCCCTCCCTTACACCGATAAACTCATCTTT. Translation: CALEERPWKGSLPYTDKLIF.

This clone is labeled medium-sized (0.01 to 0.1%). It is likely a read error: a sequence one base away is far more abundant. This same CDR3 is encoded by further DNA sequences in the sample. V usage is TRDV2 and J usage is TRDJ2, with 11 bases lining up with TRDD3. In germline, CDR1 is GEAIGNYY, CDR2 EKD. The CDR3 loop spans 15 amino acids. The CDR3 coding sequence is TGTGCCTGTGACACCGTGGGGGATACGCGAACACAACTCTTCTTC. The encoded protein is CACDTVGDTRTQLFF.

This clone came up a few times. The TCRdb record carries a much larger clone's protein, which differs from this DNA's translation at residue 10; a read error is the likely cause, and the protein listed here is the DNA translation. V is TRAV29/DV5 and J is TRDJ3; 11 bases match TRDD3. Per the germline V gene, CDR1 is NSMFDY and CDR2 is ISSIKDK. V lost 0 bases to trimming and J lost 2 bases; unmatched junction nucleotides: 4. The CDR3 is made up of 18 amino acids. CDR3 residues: CAASVLGDSPWDTRQMFF. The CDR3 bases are TGTGCAGCAAGCGTACTGGGGGATAGCCCCTGGGACACCCGACAGATGTTTTTC. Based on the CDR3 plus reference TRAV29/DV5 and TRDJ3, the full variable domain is DQQVKQNSPSLSVQEGRISILNCDYTNSMFDYFLWYKKYPAEGPTFLISISSIKDKNEDGRFTVFLNKSAKHLSLHIVPSQPGDSAVYFCAASVLGDSPWDTRQMFFGTGIKLFVEP.

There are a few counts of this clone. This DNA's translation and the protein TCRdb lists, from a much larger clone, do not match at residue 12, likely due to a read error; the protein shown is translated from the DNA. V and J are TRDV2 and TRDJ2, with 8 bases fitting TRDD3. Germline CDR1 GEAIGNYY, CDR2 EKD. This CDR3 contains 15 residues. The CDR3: CACDTLGDLTAHLFF. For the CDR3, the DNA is TGTGCCTGTGACACCTTGGGGGATTTGACAGCACACCTCTTCTTT.

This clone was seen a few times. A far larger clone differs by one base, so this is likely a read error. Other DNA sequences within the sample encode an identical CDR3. This chain's CDR3 is CALGELPPSPLLGDMPDKLIF. CDR3 bases: TGTGCTCTTGGGGAACTCCCTCCTTCCCCCTTACTGGGGGATATGCCCGATAAACTCATCTTT. This chain joins TRDV1 and TRDJ1, with 11 bases aligning to TRDD3. J was trimmed by 3 bases and V by 0 bases; bases with no gene match: 18. The germline V gene encodes CDR1 TSWWSYY and CDR2 QGS. The CDR3 extends over 21 amino acids.

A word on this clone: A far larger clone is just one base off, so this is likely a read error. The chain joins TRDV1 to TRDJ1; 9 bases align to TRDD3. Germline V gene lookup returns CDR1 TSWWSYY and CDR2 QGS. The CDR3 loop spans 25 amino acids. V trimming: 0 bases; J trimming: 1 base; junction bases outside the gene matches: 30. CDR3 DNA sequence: TGTGCTCTTGGGGAACTTGGACTTGGCACTCCGAAATCTAGCTGGGGGATGCTCGGCACCGATAAACTCATCTTT. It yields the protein CALGELGLGTPKSSWGMLGTDKLIF.

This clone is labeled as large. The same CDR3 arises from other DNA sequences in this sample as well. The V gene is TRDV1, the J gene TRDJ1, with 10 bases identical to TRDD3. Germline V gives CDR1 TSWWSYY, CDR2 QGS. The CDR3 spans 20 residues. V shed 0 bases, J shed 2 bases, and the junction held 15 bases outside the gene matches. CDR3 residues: CALGELGCNGLGDKTDKLIF. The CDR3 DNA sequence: TGTGCTCTTGGGGAACTAGGATGCAACGGTCTGGGGGATAAGACCGATAAACTCATCTTT.